This T cell receptor (beta chain) appears in the sequencing data of a study of blood T cell repertoires in COVID-19. CDR3 size: 14 residues. CDR1 and CDR2 from the germline V gene are SGHRS and YFSETQ. The ends were cut back, 1 base at V and 1 base at J, with 8 bases in the middle. Here immunoSEQ multiplex PCR was the method, and the copy in TCRdb shows in-frame clones only, minus some. This table has approximately 46,000 clones, 70% to 90% appearing once. Sequencing was done on a sample of peripheral blood. The source of this sequence is a woman aged 65 to 85 in a cohort sampled during active COVID-19. The V gene is TRBV5-1, the J gene TRBJ1-1; maybe TRBD1 (6 bases). CDR3 nucleotide sequence: TGCGCCAGCAGCTTGACACAGGGGAACACTGAAGCTTTCTTT. Translating gives CASSLTQGNTEAFF.